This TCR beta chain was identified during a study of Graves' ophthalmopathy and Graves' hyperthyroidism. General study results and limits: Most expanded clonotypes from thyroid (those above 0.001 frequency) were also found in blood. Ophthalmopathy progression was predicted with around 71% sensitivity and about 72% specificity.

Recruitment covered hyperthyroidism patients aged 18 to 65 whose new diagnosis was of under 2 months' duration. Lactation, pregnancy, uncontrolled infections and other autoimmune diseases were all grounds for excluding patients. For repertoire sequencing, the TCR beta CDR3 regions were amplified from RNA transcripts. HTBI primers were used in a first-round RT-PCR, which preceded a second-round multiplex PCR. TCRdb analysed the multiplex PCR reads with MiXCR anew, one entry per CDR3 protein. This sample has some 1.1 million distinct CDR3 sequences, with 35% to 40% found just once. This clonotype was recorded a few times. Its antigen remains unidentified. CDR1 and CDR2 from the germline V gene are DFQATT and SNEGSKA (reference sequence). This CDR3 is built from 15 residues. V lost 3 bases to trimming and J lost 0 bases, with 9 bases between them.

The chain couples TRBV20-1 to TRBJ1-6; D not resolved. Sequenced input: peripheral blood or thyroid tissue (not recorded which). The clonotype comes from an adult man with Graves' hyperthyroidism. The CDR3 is CSASAMSSYNSPLHF. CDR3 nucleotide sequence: TGCAGTGCTAGCGCAATGAGCTCCTATAATTCACCCCTCCACTTT.